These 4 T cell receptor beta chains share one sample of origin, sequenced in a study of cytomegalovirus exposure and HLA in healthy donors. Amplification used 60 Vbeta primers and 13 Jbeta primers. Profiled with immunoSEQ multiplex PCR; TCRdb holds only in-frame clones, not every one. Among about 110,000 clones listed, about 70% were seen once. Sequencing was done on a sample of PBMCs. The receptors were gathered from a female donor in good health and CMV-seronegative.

This CDR3 reads CASSLPGSPLHF. CDR3 DNA: TGTGCCAGCAGTCTTCCAGGTTCACCCCTCCACTTT. The J gene is TRBJ1-6, the V gene TRBV6-5; unclear D gene. CDR3 length: 12 residues. Germline lookup yields CDR1 MNHEY and CDR2 SVGAGI. V was pared by 5 bases and J by 9 bases, with 8 bases between.

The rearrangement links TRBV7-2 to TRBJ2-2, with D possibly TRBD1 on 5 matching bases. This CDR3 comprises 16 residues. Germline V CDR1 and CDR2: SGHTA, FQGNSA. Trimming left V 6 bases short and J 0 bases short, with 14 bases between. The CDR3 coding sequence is TGTGCCAGCAGAGCCCCCCCAGGGTCGAACACCGGGGAGCTGTTTTTT. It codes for CASRAPPGSNTGELFF.

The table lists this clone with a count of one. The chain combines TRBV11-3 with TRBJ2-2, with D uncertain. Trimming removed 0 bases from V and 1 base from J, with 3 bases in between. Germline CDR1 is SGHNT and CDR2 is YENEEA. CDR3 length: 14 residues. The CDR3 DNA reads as TGTGCCAGCAGCTTAGACTGGAACACCGGGGAGCTGTTTTTT. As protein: CASSLDWNTGELFF.

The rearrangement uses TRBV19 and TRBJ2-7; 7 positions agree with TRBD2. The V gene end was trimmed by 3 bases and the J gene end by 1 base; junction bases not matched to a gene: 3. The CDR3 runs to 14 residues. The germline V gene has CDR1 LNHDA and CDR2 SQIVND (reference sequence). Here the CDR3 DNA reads TGTGCCAGTAGTATTGTGGGAGGGTCCTACGAGCAGTACTTC. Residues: CASSIVGGSYEQYF.